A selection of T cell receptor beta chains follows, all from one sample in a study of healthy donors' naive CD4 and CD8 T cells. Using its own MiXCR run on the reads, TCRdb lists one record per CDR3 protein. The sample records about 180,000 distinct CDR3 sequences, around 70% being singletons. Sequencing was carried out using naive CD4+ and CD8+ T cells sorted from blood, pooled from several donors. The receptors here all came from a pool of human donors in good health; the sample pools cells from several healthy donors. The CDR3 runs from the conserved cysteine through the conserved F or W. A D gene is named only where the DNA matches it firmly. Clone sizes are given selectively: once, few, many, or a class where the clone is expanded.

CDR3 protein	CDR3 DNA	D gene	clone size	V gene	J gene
CSALPGQGTEAFF	TGCAGCGCTCTCCCGGGACAGGGAACTGAAGCTTTCTTT	TRBD1	NA	TRBV29-1	TRBJ1-1
CSVVTRYEQYF	TGCAGCGTCGTCACAAGGTACGAGCAGTACTTC	NA	NA	TRBV29-1	TRBJ2-7
CASSSHRGITEAFF	TGTGCCAGCAGTTCGCATCGGGGGATCACTGAAGCTTTCTTT	NA	once	TRBV12-3/TRBV12-4	TRBJ1-1
CAWSLDRAADTQYF	TGTGCCTGGAGTCTGGATAGGGCGGCAGATACGCAGTATTTT	NA	NA	TRBV30	TRBJ2-3
CATRGTSVTDTQYF	TGTGCCACCCGTGGAACTAGCGTGACAGATACGCAGTATTTT	TRBD2	NA	TRBV24-1	TRBJ2-3
CSVGEQGLADTQYF	TGCAGCGTGGGTGAACAGGGGCTGGCAGATACGCAGTATTTT	TRBD1	few	TRBV29-1	TRBJ2-3
CAWSGGEGYTF	TGTGCCTGGAGTGGCGGGGAAGGCTACACCTTC	NA	NA	TRBV30	TRBJ1-2
CASSLTGTGGGGHTF	TGTGCCAGCAGTTTGACCGGGACAGGGGGCGGAGGCCACACCTTC	TRBD1	NA	TRBV12-3/TRBV12-4	TRBJ1-2
CASSLEGNTGELFF	TGTGCCAGCAGTTTGGAGGGGAACACCGGGGAGCTGTTTTTT	NA	NA	TRBV28	TRBJ2-2
CAWRVPYNSPLHF	TGTGCCTGGCGGGTTCCATATAATTCACCCCTCCACTTT	NA	NA	TRBV30	TRBJ1-6
CASKREASHEQFF	TGCGCCAGCAAGCGGGAGGCGTCGCATGAGCAGTTCTTC	TRBD2	NA	TRBV5-1	TRBJ2-1
CSANFWGVGPGANVLTF	TGCAGTGCTAACTTCTGGGGCGTGGGTCCTGGGGCCAACGTCCTGACTTTC	NA	many	TRBV20-1	TRBJ2-6
CASSSRLAGTIYEQYF	TGTGCCAGCAGTTCAAGACTAGCGGGTACCATCTACGAGCAGTACTTC	TRBD2	NA	TRBV28	TRBJ2-7
CASSSGTATYEQYF	TGTGCCAGCAGTTCCGGGACAGCCACCTACGAGCAGTACTTC	TRBD1	NA	TRBV6-5	TRBJ2-7
CASYGSAGGYNEQFF	TGTGCCAGTTATGGTTCGGCGGGAGGATACAATGAGCAGTTCTTC	TRBD2	NA	TRBV19	TRBJ2-1
CASSQTSGRNGEQFF	TGTGCCAGCAGCCAAACTAGCGGGAGGAATGGTGAGCAGTTCTTC	TRBD2	NA	TRBV4-2	TRBJ2-1
CASKWGGGDLEQFF	TGCGCCAGCAAATGGGGCGGGGGAGACCTTGAGCAGTTCTTC	TRBD2	NA	TRBV5-1	TRBJ2-1
CASSPPPLAGGVTGELFF	TGTGCCAGCAGCCCTCCCCCACTAGCGGGAGGGGTCACCGGGGAGCTGTTTTTT	TRBD2	NA	TRBV6-5	TRBJ2-2
CSVETRTASSYNEQFF	TGCAGCGTTGAAACCAGGACCGCAAGCTCCTACAATGAGCAGTTCTTC	NA	NA	TRBV29-1	TRBJ2-1
CAISESSGAGNTIYF	TGTGCCATCAGTGAGTCATCAGGGGCTGGAAACACCATATATTTT	NA	few	TRBV10-3	TRBJ1-3
CAWSPGQGYEQFF	TGTGCCTGGAGCCCTGGACAGGGTTATGAGCAGTTCTTC	TRBD1	NA	TRBV30	TRBJ2-1
CASSLGTGVYYGYTF	TGTGCCAGCAGTTTAGGGACAGGGGTGTACTATGGCTACACCTTC	TRBD1	NA	TRBV12-3/TRBV12-4	TRBJ1-2
CASSYSFNYGYTF	TGTGCCAGCAGTTACTCGTTCAACTATGGCTACACCTTC	NA	NA	TRBV6-5	TRBJ1-2
CAWSRDTNTEAFF	TGTGCCTGGAGCCGGGACACGAACACTGAAGCTTTCTTT	NA	NA	TRBV30	TRBJ1-1
CATGLAGWAYEQYF	TGTGCCACGGGACTAGCGGGATGGGCCTACGAGCAGTACTTC	TRBD2	NA	TRBV6-1	TRBJ2-7
CSVGPPQSNTEAFF	TGCAGCGTTGGCCCTCCCCAGTCGAACACTGAAGCTTTCTTT	NA	few	TRBV29-1	TRBJ1-1
CSVWTSGRTDTQYF	TGCAGCGTTTGGACTAGCGGGAGGACAGATACGCAGTATTTT	TRBD2	NA	TRBV29-1	TRBJ2-3
CASSLLEGAMETQYF	TGTGCCAGCAGCTTGTTGGAGGGGGCGATGGAGACCCAGTACTTC	NA	NA	TRBV5-6	TRBJ2-5
CATSRRSGWMGDEQFF	TGTGCCACCAGCAGGAGATCCGGATGGATGGGGGATGAGCAGTTCTTC	NA	once	TRBV15	TRBJ2-1
CASSFRPGALYEQYF	TGTGCCAGCAGCTTCAGACCGGGAGCATTGTACGAGCAGTACTTC	NA	NA	TRBV11-2	TRBJ2-7
CASSASTANTQYF	TGTGCCAGCAGTGCGTCGACAGCTAATACGCAGTATTTT	NA	NA	TRBV2	TRBJ2-3
CSARVVRGQPQHF	TGCAGTGCTAGAGTAGTTAGAGGTCAGCCCCAGCATTTT	NA	few	TRBV20-1	TRBJ1-5
CASTMGEGRGHNGYTF	TGTGCCAGCACCATGGGGGAGGGAAGAGGTCATAATGGCTACACCTTC	NA	NA	TRBV13	TRBJ1-2
CASSQGQLSRTEAFF	TGTGCCAGCAGCCAAGGACAGTTGTCGCGCACTGAAGCTTTCTTT	NA	few	TRBV6-5	TRBJ1-1